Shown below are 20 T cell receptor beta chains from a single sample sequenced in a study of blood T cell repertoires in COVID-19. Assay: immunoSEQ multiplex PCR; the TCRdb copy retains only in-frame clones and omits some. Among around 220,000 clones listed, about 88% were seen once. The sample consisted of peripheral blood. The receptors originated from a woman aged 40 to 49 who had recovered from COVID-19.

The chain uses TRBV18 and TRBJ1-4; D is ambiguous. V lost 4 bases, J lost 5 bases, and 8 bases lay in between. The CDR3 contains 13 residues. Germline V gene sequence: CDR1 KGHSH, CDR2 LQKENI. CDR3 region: CASSRRGNEKLFF. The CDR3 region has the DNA TGTGCCAGCTCACGACGGGGAAATGAAAAACTGTTTTTT.

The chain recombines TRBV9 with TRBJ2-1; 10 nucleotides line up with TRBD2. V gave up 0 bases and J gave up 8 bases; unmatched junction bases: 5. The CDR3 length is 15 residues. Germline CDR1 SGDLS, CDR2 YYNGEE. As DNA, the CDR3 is TGTGCCAGCAGCGTAGTTGTAGCGGGGGGACATGAGCAGTTCTTC. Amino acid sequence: CASSVVVAGGHEQFF.

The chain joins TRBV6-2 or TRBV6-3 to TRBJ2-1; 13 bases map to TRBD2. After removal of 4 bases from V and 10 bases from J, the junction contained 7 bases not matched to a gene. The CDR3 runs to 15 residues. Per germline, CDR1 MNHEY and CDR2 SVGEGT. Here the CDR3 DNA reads TGTGCCAGCAGTTCGACTAGCGGGGGGCTCGGGGAGCAGTTCTTC. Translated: CASSSTSGGLGEQFF.

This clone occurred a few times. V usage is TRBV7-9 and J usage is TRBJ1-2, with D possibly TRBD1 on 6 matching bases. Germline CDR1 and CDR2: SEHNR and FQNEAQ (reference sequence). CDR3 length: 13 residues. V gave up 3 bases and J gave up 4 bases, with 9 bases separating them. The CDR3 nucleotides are TGTGCCAGCAGCTTGGACAGAGCCTATGGCTACACCTTC. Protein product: CASSLDRAYGYTF.

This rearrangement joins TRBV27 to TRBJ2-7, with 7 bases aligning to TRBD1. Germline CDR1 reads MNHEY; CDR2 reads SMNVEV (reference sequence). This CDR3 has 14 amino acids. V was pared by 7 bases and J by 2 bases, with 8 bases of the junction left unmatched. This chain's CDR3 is CASTGVGGPYEQYF. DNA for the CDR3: TGTGCCAGCACTGGCGTAGGGGGCCCCTACGAGCAGTACTTC.

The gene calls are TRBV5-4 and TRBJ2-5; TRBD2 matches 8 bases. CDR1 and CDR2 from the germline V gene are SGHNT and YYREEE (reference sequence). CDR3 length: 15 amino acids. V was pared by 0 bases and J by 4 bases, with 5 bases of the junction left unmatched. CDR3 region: CASSLAGLGLETQYF. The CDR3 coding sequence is TGTGCCAGCAGCTTGGCGGGACTAGGGTTAGAGACCCAGTACTTC.

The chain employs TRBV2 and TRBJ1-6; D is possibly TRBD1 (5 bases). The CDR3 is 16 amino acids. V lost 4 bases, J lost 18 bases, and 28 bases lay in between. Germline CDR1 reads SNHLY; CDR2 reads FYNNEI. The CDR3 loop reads CASSGVRVKRNSPTHF. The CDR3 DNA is TGTGCCAGCAGTGGAGTCAGGGTTAAACGGAATTCACCCACCCACTTT.

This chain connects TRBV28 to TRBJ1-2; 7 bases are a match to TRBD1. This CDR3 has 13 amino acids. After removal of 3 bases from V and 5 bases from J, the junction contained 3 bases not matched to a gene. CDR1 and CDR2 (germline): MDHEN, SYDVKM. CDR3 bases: TGTGCCAGCAGTTTCGGACAGGCTTATGGCTACACCTTC. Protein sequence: CASSFGQAYGYTF.

This CDR3 reads CASSQDGLAGDSIETQYF. CDR3 nucleotide sequence: TGTGCCAGCAGCCAAGACGGACTAGCGGGAGACAGTATTGAGACCCAGTACTTC. J is TRBJ2-5 and V is TRBV4-2; 13 nucleotides agree with TRBD2. The length of the CDR3 is 18 residues. CDR1 is LGHNA, CDR2 YNFKEQ, per germline. V gave up 0 bases and J gave up 5 bases; unmatched junction bases: 9.

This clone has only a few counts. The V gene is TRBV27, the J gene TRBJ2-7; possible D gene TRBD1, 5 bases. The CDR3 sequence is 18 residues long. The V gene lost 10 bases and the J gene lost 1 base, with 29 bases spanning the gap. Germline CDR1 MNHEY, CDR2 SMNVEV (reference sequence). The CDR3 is CATAGGPPRGLPSYEQYF. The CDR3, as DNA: TGTGCCACCGCTGGTGGCCCCCCTAGGGGCCTCCCTTCCTACGAGCAGTACTTC.

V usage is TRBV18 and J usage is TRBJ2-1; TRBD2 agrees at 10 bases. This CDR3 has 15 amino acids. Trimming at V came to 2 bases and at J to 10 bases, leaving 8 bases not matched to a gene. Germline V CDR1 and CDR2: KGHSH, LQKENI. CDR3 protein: CASSPDPLLAGEQFF. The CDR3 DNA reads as TGTGCCAGCTCACCAGACCCCTTACTAGCGGGGGAGCAGTTCTTC.

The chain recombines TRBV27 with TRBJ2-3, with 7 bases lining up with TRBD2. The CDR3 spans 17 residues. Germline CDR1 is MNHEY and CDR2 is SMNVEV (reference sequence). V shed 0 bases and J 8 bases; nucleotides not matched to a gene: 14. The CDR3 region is CASSLSGIGAGGSTQYF. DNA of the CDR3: TGTGCCAGCAGTTTATCGGGGATAGGGGCAGGCGGGAGTACGCAGTATTTT.

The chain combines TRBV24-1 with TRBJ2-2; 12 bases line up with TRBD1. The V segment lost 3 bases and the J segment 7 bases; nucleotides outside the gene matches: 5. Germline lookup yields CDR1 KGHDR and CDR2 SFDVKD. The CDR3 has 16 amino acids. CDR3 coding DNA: TGTGCCACCAGTGATCGGGACAGGGGGCGAGGCGGGGAGCTGTTTTTT. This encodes CATSDRDRGRGGELFF.

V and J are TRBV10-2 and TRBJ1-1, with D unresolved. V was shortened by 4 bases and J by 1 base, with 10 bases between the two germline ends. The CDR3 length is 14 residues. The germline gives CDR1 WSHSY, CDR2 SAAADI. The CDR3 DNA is TGCGCCAGCAGTGTCCGCGGGCAGAACACTGAAGCTTTCTTT. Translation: CASSVRGQNTEAFF.

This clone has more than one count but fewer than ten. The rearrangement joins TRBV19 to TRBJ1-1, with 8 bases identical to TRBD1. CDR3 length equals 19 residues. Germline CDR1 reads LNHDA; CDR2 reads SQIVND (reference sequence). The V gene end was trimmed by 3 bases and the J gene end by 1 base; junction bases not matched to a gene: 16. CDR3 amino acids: CASSISFRQGQASNTEAFF. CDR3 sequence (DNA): TGTGCCAGTAGTATTTCGTTCCGACAGGGGCAGGCGTCGAACACTGAAGCTTTCTTT.

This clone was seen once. The CDR3 here is CASSKIAGGSNEQFF. The CDR3 region has the DNA TGTGCCAGTAGTAAAATAGCGGGAGGGTCCAATGAGCAGTTCTTC. The gene calls are TRBV19 and TRBJ2-1, with 11 bases that match TRBD2. The V gene end was trimmed by 4 bases and the J gene end by 6 bases; junction bases not matched to a gene: 5. The CDR3 sequence is 15 residues long. The germline V gene encodes CDR1 LNHDA and CDR2 SQIVND (reference sequence).

The CDR3 loop is CAWSVRTGSSEKLFF. In nucleotides, the CDR3 is TGTGCCTGGAGTGTACGGACAGGGAGCTCTGAAAAACTGTTTTTT. This chain connects TRBV30 to TRBJ1-4, with 8 nucleotides matching TRBD1. The V gene end was trimmed by 0 bases and the J gene end by 7 bases; junction bases not matched to a gene: 7. This CDR3 has 15 residues. CDR1 and CDR2 from the germline V gene are GTSNPN and SVGIG (reference sequence).

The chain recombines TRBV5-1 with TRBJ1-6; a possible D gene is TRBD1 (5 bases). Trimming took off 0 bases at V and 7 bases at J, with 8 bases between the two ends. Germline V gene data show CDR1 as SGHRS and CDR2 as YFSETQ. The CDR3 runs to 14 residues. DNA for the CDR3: TGCGCCAGCAGCTTGGTCCAGGGAAATTCACCCCTCCACTTT. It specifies CASSLVQGNSPLHF.

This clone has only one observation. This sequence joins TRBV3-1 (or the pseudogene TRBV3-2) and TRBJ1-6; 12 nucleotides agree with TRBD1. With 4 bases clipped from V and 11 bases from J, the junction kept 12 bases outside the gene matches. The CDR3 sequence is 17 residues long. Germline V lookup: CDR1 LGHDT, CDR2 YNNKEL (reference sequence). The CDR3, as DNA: TGTGCCAGCAGCCCGCCCGCCGGGACAGGGGGCGCGACACCCCTCCACTTT. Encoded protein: CASSPPAGTGGATPLHF.

CDR3 region: CASKGTSGDPVREQFF. In nucleotides, the CDR3 is TGTGCCAGCAAAGGGACTAGCGGGGACCCTGTGAGAGAGCAGTTCTTC. The V call is TRBV28, the J call TRBJ2-1; 13 nucleotides line up with TRBD2. Per germline, CDR1 MDHEN and CDR2 SYDVKM. V was clipped by 7 bases and J by 10 bases; unmatched bases: 13. The CDR3 is 16 residues long.